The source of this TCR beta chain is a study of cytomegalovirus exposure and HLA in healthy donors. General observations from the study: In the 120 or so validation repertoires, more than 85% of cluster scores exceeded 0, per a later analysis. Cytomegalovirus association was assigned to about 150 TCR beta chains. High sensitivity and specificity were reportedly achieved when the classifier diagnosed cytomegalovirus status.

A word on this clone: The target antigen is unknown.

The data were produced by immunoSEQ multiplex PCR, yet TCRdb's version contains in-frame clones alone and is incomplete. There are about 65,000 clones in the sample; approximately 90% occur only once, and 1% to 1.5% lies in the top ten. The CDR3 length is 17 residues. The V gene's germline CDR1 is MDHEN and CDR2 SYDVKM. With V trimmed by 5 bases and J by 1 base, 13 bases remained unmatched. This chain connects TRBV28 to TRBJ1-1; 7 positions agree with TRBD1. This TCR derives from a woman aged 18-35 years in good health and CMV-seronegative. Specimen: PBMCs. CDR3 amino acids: CASSASGRGTWNTEAFF. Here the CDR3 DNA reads TGTGCCAGCAGTGCGAGTGGCAGGGGGACTTGGAACACTGAAGCTTTCTTT. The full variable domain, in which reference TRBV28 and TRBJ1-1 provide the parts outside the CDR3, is DVKVTQSSRYLVKRTGEKVFLECVQDMDHENMFWYRQDPGLGLRLIYFSYDVKMKEKGDIPEGYSVSREKKERFSLILESASTNQTSMYLCASSASGRGTWNTEAFFGQGTRLTVV.